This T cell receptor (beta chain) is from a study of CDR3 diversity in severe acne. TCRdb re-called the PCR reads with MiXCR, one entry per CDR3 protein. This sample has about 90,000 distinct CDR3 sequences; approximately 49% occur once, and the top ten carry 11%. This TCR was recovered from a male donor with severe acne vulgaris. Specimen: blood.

The CDR3 sequence is CASSPVFASGSIYEQYF. CDR3 bases: TGTGCCAGCAGCCCGGTTTTTGCTAGCGGGAGCATCTACGAGCAGTACTTC. The chain has TRBV7-9 and TRBJ2-7, with 10 bases aligning to TRBD2. CDR1 and CDR2 (germline): SEHNR, FQNEAQ (reference sequence). After removal of 5 bases from V and 3 bases from J, the junction contained 13 bases not matched to a gene. This CDR3 is built from 17 residues.